This TCR beta chain emerged from a study of cytomegalovirus exposure and HLA in healthy donors. General study findings and limits: Indistinguishable V segments, including TRBV6-2 and TRBV6-3, were excluded. At a 0.05 false discovery rate, a later analysis found 18,000 or so TCR beta sequences to be associated with HLA alleles. The authors later found HLA-associated TCR beta chains more clonally expanded than equally common others.

Germline loops: CDR1 MNHEY, CDR2 SVGAGI. V lost 0 bases, J lost 3 bases, and 12 bases lay in between. The CDR3 has 15 amino acids. This PCR relied on a set of 60 Vbeta primers and 13 Jbeta primers. Profiling relied on immunoSEQ multiplex PCR, and the TCRdb table lists in-frame clones only, not all of them. The repertoire holds tens of thousands of clones, with approximately 78% as singletons. A remark on this clone: Its target is not known.

Specimen: PBMCs. This receptor was identified in a man younger than 35 in good health and CMV-seronegative. The rearrangement links TRBV6-5 to TRBJ2-7; a weak D match, TRBD1 (5 bases). Here the CDR3 reads CASSYSISQGYEQYF. DNA of the CDR3: TGTGCCAGCAGTTACTCGATTTCGCAGGGCTACGAGCAGTACTTC.